The entry below gives a single TCR beta chain sequence along with its context. Clones were read by immunoSEQ multiplex PCR, and TCRdb kept only the in-frame ones, dropping some. The table lists tens of thousands of clones, roughly 90% of them singletons, with more than 1.5% in the top ten. Germline CDR1 SGHDT, CDR2 YYEEEE. The V and J ends lost 5 bases and 7 bases, in that order; junction bases with no gene match: 12. The CDR3 spans 17 residues. The entry originates in a study of T cell changes during pregnancy in multiple sclerosis. The chain employs TRBV5-6 and TRBJ2-2; the match to TRBD1 covers 12 bases. The sequence was collected from a female donor with multiple sclerosis, enrolled in a pregnancy study. The sequencing used peripheral blood, collected in the first trimester of pregnancy. The CDR3 sequence: CASRQTPGQGAGGELFF. CDR3 sequence (DNA): TGTGCCAGCAGGCAAACACCGGGACAGGGGGCAGGCGGGGAGCTGTTTTTT. Full variable domain (outside the CDR3, taken from reference TRBV5-6 and TRBJ2-2): DAGVTQSPTHLIKTRGQQVTLRCSPKSGHDTVSWYQQALGQGPQFIFQYYEEEERQRGNFPDRFSGHQFPNYSSELNVNALLLGDSALYLCASRQTPGQGAGGELFFGEGSRLTVL.